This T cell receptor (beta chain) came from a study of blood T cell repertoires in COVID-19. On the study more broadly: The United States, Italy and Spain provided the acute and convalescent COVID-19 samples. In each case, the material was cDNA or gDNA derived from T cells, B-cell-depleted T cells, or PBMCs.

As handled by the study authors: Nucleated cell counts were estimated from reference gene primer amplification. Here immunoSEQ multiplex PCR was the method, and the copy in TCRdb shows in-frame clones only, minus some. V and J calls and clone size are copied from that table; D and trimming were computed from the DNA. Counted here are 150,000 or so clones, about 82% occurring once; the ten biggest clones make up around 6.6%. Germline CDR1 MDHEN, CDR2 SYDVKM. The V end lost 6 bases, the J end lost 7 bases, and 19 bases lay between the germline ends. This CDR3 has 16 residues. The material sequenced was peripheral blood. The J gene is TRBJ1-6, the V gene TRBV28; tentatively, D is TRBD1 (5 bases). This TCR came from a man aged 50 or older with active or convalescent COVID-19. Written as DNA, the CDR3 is TGTGCCAGCAGGGTAGATAACACCTGGGGCAATTCACCCCTCCACTTT. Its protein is CASRVDNTWGNSPLHF.